This TCR beta chain stems from a study of T cells in Graves' hyperthyroidism and ophthalmopathy. Diagnostic assessment was based on clinical symptoms, serum thyroxine and TRAb, thyroid ultrasound and orbital computed tomography. The source material, RNA transcripts, was used to amplify TCR beta CDR3 regions. First-round RT-PCR with HTBI primers amplified the TCR CDR3 region. TCRdb called the multiplex PCR reads again in MiXCR, with one record for every CDR3 protein. Of about 640,000 distinct CDR3 sequences listed, less than 25% are singletons. Germline V gene data show CDR1 as SGHTA and CDR2 as FQGTGA. The CDR3 spans 13 residues. Trimming took off 5 bases at V and 7 bases at J, with 13 bases between the two ends.

This rearrangement joins TRBV7-3 to TRBJ2-3; D possibly uses TRBD1 or TRBD2 (5 bases each). The material sequenced was blood. The clonotype comes from a man between 25 and 39 years old with Graves' ophthalmopathy. CDR3 coding DNA: TGTGCCAGCAGCCCTAAGGGGACCAATACGCAGTATTTT. This codes for CASSPKGTNTQYF.